This section outlines one TCR beta chain sequence together with its context. Antigen specificity is unknown. TCR beta VDJ and CDR3 profiling used genomic DNA as template. TCRdb redid the calling of the reads with MiXCR, one entry per CDR3 protein. The table lists 35,000 to 45,000 distinct CDR3 sequences, approximately 67% of them singletons, with 23% in the top ten. The germline V and J ends were trimmed by 10 bases and 0 bases, with 11 bases remaining between them. The CDR3 is 13 residues long. Germline CDR1 is WSHSY and CDR2 is SAAADI. This sample is part of a study of CD8+CD57+ T cells in acquired aplastic anemia. Study results and caveats: Between patients and controls, CD8+ Simpson's diversity did not vary significantly. Patients and controls shared twenty-nine CD8+ CDR3 sequences.

The rearrangement links TRBV10-2 to TRBJ2-3; D may be TRBD1 (6 bases). The sequence derives from a human donor in good health, serving as a control. Material for sequencing was sorted CD4+, CD8+, or CD8+CD57+ T cells (not recorded which) from PBMCs. In DNA, the CDR3 is TGCGCCATCGGGACACCCAGCACAGATACGCAGTATTTT. Translation: CAIGTPSTDTQYF.